This T cell receptor (beta chain) appears in the sequencing data of a study of neurological immune-mediated disorders. This clonotype occurred many times. Synthesis of cDNA was performed by 5'RACE using 10-nucleotide random UMIs. TCRdb reprocessed the 5' RACE reads with MiXCR, giving one entry per CDR3 protein. Counted here are about 24,000 distinct CDR3 sequences, 13% occurring once; the ten biggest clones make up around 5.9%. Trimming took 2 bases from V and 7 from J; bases not matched to a gene: 7. CDR1 SGHNT and CDR2 YYREEE come from the germline V gene (reference sequence). The CDR3 has 14 residues. The time point here: technical triplicate 1. The sorted libraries were made from about a million CD4+ or CD8+ T cells.

V is TRBV5-4 and J is TRBJ2-7, with 9 positions matching TRBD1. This clonotype was sampled from a female donor with HTLV-1-associated myelopathy (HAM/TSP). Sequencing input: CD4+ T cells from blood. The CDR3 nucleotides read TGTGCCAGCAGCTTCCGGGACAGGGATGGGGAGCAGTACTTC. It codes for CASSFRDRDGEQYF.